The sequence of this T cell receptor (beta chain) was determined in a study of beta chain features in type 1 diabetes (dated by TCRdb to 2017 to 2018). A note on the overall study: Mean age, gender distribution, total cell number and subset yield did not differ between patients and healthy donors. A total of just under 110,000,000 sorted cells were examined across all samples, and RNA yield correlated strongly with the number of cells per subset. The study compared the TCRB repertoires of sorted circulating CD4+ T cell subsets in recently diagnosed type 1 diabetes patients with those in matched healthy donors. Naive and central memory subsets were obtained from all 28 donors, but regulatory and stem cell-like memory subsets were isolated from only 8 patients and roughly 8 healthy donors. Overall results and qualifications from the work: Naive, central memory and regulatory TCRB repertoires appeared more similar among patients than among healthy donors. Shorter templates might be favored by PCR, yet because patient and control samples were amplified and corrected together, any such skew would affect both groups equally. At VDJ recombination sites, type 1 diabetes patients had fewer insertions and more deleted nucleotides, which implies abnormalities in thymic rearrangement. Type 1 diabetes patients showed a moderate but significant shortening of TCRB CDR3 length in all four CD4+ subsets. Sequencing cDNA rather than genomic DNA could over-represent highly expressing activated cells, although activation and CD3 levels did not differ between groups. Because the HLA sub-analyses included only small numbers of individuals, any influence of HLA type on TCRB rearrangement was left unresolved.

About this clone: Its antigen has not been determined. Base qualities are not recorded, but no much larger clone differs from it by a single base.

V was cut back by 6 bases and J by 7 bases, leaving a gap of 18 bases between them. The CDR3 numbers 15 residues from cysteine through phenylalanine. Only the CDR3 region is kept as DNA, spanning 45 bases read in frame from base 1. CDR1 and CDR2 are read off the germline V gene (reference sequence) as LNHDA and SQIVND. The entire isolated RNA was reverse transcribed using the High Capacity cDNA Reverse Transcription Kit, and thus expressed TCRB transcripts were sequenced. Deep immunoSEQ sequencing was performed on naive, central memory and regulatory T cell samples, with an average of about 4 million total reads per sample. Sorted cells were lysed in RLT buffer and RNA was extracted with DNase-treated RNeasy Micro or Mini kits, depending on cell number. To prevent cross-contamination, every cell subset was processed on its own, while patient and healthy donor samples were processed together. The immunoSEQ multiplex PCR was used to amplify TCRB sequences from cDNA, generating 87-bp fragments that spanned the CDR3 region. The amplicons were sequenced using the Illumina HiSeq platform. In the source study's methods: PCR bias was computationally corrected using synthetic template baselines, reads within Hamming distance 2 were collapsed, and singletons that could not be merged were discarded. Reads were aligned against IMGT to assign V, D and J genes, CDR3 length and insertions or deletions at six rearrangement sites. Within each subset, clonotype counts were normalized to the number of sorted cells before true diversity and Gini coefficients were calculated with the tcR R package. The overlap coefficient, calculated on TCRB nucleotide sequences, was used to quantify repertoire sharing. The table comes from immuneACCESS by way of TCRdb, which keeps in-frame sequences with V and J called. Part of the clones is missing from these tables; in studies checked, under half for an unresolved V gene and the rest for unknown reasons. V and J calls and clone size follow that table, whereas D and trimming were derived from the DNA. The sample has 30,000 to 40,000 clones on record, 50% to 75% of them singletons. Approximately 2% of the sample is taken by the ten largest.

A single peripheral blood draw of about 116 mL on average was collected from each donor into heparinised tubes. Using a panel that included CD45RO, CCR7, CD25, CD127, CD95 and CD27, naive, central memory, regulatory and stem cell-like memory CD4+ T cells were sorted on a BD FACSAria II. A purity above 95% was achieved for all sorted populations. PBMCs were isolated right away by Lymphoprep density gradient centrifugation and were stained directly, without culture. Samples were stained and sorted in pairs, with one healthy donor and one patient per experiment, so that batch effects were minimized. This chain is built from TRBV19 and TRBJ1-4; TRBD1 is perhaps the D gene, given 6 matching bases. Specimen: Tregs from blood. Sample cell subset or site, as interpreted from the label and publication: regulatory CD4+ T cells. The sequence came from a woman between 25 and 40 years old in good health. Here the CDR3 is given as CASSLRGGPGEKLFF. The DNA sequence is TGTGCCAGTAGCCTACGGGGGGGGCCCGGTGAAAAACTGTTTTTT.